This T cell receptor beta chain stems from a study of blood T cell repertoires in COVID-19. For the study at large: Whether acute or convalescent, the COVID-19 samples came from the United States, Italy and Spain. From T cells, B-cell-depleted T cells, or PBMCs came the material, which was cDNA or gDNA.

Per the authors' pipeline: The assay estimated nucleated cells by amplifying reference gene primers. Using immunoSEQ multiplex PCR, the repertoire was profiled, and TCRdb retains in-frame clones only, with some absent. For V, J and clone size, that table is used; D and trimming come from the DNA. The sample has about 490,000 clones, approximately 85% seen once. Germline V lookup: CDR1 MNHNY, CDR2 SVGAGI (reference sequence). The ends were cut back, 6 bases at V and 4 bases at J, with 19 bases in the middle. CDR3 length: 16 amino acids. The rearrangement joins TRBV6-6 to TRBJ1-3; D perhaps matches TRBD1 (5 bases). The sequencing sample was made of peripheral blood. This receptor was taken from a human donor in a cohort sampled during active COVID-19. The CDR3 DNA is TGTGCCAGCAGCCCCAAGGGAGGGACCCCCGGAAACACCATATATTTT. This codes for CASSPKGGTPGNTIYF.